These 4 T cell receptor beta chains were sequenced from one sample in a study of blood T cell repertoires in COVID-19. Method: immunoSEQ multiplex PCR; TCRdb's copy keeps in-frame clones and lacks some. The sample carries some 99,000 clones, approximately 80% recorded once. The sample was peripheral blood. These receptors all stem from an elderly woman with active or convalescent COVID-19.

The rearrangement joins TRBV28 to TRBJ1-5; no reliable D call. Trimming left V 3 bases short and J 2 bases short, with 14 bases between. Germline CDR1 is MDHEN and CDR2 is SYDVKM. CDR3 size: 16 residues. The CDR3 coding sequence is TGTGCCAGCAGTTTTGCGGGAAGGTGGGGCAATCAGCCCCAGCATTTT. Translation: CASSFAGRWGNQPQHF.

CDR3 in amino acids: CATSDPGLAGGSDEQYF. CDR3 nucleotide sequence: TGTGCCACCAGTGACCCCGGACTAGCGGGAGGGTCCGACGAGCAGTACTTC. The chain links TRBV24-1 to TRBJ2-7, with 15 bases fitting TRBD2. This CDR3 spans 17 amino acids. V shed 4 bases and J 5 bases; nucleotides not matched to a gene: 8. Germline V CDR1 and CDR2: KGHDR, SFDVKD.

This chain connects TRBV7-2 to TRBJ2-5; 13 positions agree with TRBD2. The CDR3 totals 16 residues. The V gene end was trimmed by 5 bases and the J gene end by 5 bases; junction bases not matched to a gene: 8. CDR1 is SGHTA and CDR2 is FQGNSA in the germline V gene. DNA for the CDR3: TGTGCCAGCAGCCCCTTACTAGCGGGAGGGGTCGAGACCCAGTACTTC. Its translation is CASSPLLAGGVETQYF.

This chain links TRBV28 with TRBJ1-5; D unclear. The V end was cut by 7 bases, the J end by 3 bases, with 13 bases between. Germline loops: CDR1 MDHEN, CDR2 SYDVKM. The CDR3 length is 14 residues. CDR3 protein: CASMTPANNQPQHF. DNA for the CDR3: TGTGCCAGCATGACCCCAGCGAACAATCAGCCCCAGCATTTT.